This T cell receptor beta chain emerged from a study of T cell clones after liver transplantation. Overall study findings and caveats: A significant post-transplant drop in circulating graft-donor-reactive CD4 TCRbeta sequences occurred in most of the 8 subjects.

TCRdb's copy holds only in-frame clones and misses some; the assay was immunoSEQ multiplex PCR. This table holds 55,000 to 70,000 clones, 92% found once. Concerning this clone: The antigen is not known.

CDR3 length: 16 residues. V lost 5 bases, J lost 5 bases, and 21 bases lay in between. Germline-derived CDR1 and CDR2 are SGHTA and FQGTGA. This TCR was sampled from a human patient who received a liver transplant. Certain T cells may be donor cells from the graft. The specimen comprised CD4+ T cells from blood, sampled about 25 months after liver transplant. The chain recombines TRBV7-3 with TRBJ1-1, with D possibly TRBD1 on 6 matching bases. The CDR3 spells CASSPREGGRSTEAFF. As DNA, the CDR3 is TGTGCCAGCAGCCCCAGAGAAGGGGGAAGAAGTACTGAAGCTTTCTTT.